This T cell receptor (beta chain) originates from a study of blood T cell repertoires in COVID-19. At the level of the study: COVID-19 samples from acute and convalescent phases originated in the United States, Italy and Spain. Sources were T cells, B-cell-depleted T cells, or PBMCs; the material itself was cDNA or gDNA.

The V and J ends lost 6 bases and 0 bases respectively, with 12 bases between them. This CDR3 contains 14 residues. Germline CDR1 and CDR2: SGHNT and YYREEE (reference sequence). Source study methods: Quantification of nucleated cells was approximated via reference gene primer amplification. Clones were sequenced by immunoSEQ multiplex PCR, and TCRdb holds only the in-frame ones, with some missing. V and J calls and clone size are as listed in that table; D and trimming were resolved from the DNA. The repertoire consists of hundreds of thousands of clones, with around 90% occurring once and the leading ten covering around 0.8%.

The genes are TRBV5-4 and TRBJ1-1; D is possibly TRBD1 (5 bases). The receptor comes from a woman aged 25 to 39 with acute or convalescent COVID-19. The sample consisted of peripheral blood. The CDR3 DNA is TGTGCCAGCAACCTGGGGGGGATGAACACTGAAGCTTTCTTT. This encodes CASNLGGMNTEAFF.